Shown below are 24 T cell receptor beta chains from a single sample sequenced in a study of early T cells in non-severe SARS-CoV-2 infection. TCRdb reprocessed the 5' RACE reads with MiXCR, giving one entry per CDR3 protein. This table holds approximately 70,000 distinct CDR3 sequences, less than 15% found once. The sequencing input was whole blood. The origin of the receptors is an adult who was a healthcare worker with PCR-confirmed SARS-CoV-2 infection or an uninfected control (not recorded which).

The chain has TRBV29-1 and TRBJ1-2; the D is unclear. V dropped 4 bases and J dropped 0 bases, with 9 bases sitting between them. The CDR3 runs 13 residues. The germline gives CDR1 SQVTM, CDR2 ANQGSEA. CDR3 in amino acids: CSVGAQANYGYTF. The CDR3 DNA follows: TGCAGCGTTGGGGCACAAGCTAACTATGGCTACACCTTC.

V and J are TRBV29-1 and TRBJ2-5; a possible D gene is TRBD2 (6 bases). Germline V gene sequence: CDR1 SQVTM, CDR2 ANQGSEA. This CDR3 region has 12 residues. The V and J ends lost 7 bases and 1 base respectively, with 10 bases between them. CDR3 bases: TGCAGCGCGAGACTAGTCCAAGAGACCCAGTACTTC. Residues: CSARLVQETQYF.

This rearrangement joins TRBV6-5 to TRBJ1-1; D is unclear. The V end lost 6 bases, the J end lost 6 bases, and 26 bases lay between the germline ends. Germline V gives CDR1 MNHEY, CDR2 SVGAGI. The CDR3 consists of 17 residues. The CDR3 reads CASSRTASLPQMAEAFF. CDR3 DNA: TGTGCCAGCAGCCGAACCGCGTCTCTGCCCCAGATGGCTGAAGCTTTCTTT.

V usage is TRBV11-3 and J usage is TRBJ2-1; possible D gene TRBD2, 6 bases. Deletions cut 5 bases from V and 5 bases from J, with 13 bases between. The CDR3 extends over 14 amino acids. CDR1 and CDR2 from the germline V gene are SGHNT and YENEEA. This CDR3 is CASSVRTTNNEQFF. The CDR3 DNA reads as TGTGCCAGCAGCGTCCGGACTACGAACAATGAGCAGTTCTTC.

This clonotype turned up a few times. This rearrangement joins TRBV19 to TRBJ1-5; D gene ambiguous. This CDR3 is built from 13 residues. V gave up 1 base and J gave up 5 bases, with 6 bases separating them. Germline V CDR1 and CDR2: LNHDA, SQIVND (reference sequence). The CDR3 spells CASSIVGDQPQHF. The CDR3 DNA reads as TGTGCCAGTAGTATAGTTGGGGATCAGCCCCAGCATTTT.

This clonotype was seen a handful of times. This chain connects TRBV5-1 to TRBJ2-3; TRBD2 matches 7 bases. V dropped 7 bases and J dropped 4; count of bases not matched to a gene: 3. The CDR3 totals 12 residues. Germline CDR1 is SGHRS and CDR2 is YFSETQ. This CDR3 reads CASRAGSDTQYF. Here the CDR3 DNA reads TGCGCCAGCCGAGCGGGATCAGATACGCAGTATTTT.

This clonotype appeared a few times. The CDR3 DNA follows: TGTGCCAGCACCCAAGTGGCTAGCGGTTACAATGAGCAGTTCTTC. Translation: CASTQVASGYNEQFF. V gene TRBV2 combines with J gene TRBJ2-1; TRBD2 matches at 7 bases. The CDR3 covers 15 residues. The germline V gene has CDR1 SNHLY and CDR2 FYNNEI. The ends lost 7 bases at V and 4 bases at J; junction bases unmatched: 10.

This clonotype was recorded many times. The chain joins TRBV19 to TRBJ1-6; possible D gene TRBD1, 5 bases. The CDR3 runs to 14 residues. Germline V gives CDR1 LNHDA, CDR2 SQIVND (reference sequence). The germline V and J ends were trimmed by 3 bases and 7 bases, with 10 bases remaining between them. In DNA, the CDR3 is TGTGCCAGTAGTATCGGGACGACAAATTCACCCCTCCACTTT. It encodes CASSIGTTNSPLHF.

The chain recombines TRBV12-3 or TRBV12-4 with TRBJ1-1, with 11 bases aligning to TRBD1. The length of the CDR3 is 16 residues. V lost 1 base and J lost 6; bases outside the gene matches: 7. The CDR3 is CASSLGTGGLYAEAFF. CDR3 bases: TGTGCCAGCAGTTTAGGGACAGGGGGCTTGTACGCTGAAGCTTTCTTT.

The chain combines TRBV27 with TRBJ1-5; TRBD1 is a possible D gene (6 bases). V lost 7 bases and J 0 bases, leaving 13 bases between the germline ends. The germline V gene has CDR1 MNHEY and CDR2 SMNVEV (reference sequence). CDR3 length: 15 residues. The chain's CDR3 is CASMPTGYSNQPQHF. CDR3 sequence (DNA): TGTGCCAGCATGCCGACAGGCTATAGCAATCAGCCCCAGCATTTT.

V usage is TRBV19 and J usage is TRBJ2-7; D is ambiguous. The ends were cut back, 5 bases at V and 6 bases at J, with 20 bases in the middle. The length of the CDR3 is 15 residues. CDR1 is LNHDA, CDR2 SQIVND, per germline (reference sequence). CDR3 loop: CASSPSVSRRPEQYF. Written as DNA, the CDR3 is TGTGCCAGTAGTCCCTCGGTGAGCCGGCGTCCCGAGCAGTACTTC.

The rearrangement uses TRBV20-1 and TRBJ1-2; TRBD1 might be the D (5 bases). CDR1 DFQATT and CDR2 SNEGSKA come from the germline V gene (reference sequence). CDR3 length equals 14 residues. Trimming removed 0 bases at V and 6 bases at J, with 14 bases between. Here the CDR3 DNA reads TGCAGTGCTAGAGAAGGCGGGGGGAAGGATGGCTACACCTTC. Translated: CSAREGGGKDGYTF.

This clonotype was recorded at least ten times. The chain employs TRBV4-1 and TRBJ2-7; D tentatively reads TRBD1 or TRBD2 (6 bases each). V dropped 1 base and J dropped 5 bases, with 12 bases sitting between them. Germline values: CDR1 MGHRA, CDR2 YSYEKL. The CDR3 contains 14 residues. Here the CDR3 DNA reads TGCGCCAGCAGCCAAGTTGTGGGGGGCCACGAGCAGTACTTC. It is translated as CASSQVVGGHEQYF.

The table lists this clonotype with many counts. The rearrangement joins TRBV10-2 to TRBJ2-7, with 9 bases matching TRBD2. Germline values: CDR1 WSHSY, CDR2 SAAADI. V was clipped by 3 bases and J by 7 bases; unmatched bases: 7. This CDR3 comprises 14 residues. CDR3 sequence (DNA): TGCGCCAGCAGTGATCTCGTGACTAGCGGAGAGCAGTACTTC. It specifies CASSDLVTSGEQYF.

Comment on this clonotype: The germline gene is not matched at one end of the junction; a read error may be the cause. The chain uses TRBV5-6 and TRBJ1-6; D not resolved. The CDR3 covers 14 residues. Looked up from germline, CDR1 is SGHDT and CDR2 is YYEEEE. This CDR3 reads CAGSYGSRNSPLHF. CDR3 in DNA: TGTGCCGGCAGCTACGGGTCTAGGAATTCACCCCTCCACTTT.

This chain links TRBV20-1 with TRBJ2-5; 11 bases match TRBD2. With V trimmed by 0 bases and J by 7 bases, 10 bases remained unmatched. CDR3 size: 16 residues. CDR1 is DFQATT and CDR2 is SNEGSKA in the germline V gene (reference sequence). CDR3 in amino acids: CSARENPGLAVRTQYF. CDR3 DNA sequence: TGCAGTGCTAGAGAAAACCCGGGACTAGCGGTTCGGACCCAGTACTTC.

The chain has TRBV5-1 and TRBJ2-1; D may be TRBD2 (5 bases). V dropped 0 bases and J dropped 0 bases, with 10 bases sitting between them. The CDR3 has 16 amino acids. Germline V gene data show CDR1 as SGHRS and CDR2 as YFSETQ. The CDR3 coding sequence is TGCGCCAGCAGCTTGGCCGGGGAGAGCTCCTACAATGAGCAGTTCTTC. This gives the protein CASSLAGESSYNEQFF. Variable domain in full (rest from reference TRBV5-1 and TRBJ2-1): KAGVTQTPRYLIKTRGQQVTLSCSPISGHRSVSWYQQTPGQGLQFLFEYFSETQRNKGNFPGRFSGRQFSNSRSEMNVSTLELGDSALYLCASSLAGESSYNEQFFGPGTRLTVL.

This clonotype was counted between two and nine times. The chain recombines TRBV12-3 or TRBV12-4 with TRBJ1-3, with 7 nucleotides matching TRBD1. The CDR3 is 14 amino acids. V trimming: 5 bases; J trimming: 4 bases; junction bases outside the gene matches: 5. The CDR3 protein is CASSPGQVGNTIYF. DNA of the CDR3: TGTGCCAGCAGTCCCGGACAGGTCGGAAACACCATATATTTT.

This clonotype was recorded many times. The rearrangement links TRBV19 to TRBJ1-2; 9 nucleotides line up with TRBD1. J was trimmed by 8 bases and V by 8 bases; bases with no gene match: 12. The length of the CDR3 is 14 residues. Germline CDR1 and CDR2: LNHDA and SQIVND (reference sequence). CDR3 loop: CASQKDRGVRGYTF. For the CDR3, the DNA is TGTGCCAGTCAGAAGGACAGGGGTGTACGGGGCTACACCTTC.

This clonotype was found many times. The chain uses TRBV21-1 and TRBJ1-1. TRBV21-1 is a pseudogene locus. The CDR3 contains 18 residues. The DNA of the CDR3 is TGTGCCAGTACCCCCCCGGCCGCATCGGAAGGGCAGAACACTGAAGCTTTCTTT. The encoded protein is CASTPPAASEGQNTEAFF.

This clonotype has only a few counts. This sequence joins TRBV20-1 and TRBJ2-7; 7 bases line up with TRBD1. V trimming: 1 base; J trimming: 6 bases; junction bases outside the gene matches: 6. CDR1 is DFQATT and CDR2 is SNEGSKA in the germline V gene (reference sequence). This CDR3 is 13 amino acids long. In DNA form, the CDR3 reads TGCAGTGCTAGAGTGTCAGGGGGAAGCGAGCAGTACTTC. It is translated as CSARVSGGSEQYF.

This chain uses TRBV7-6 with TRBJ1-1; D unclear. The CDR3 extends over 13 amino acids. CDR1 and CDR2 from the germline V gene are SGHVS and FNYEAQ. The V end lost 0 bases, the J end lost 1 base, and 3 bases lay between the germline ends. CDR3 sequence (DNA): TGTGCCAGCAGCTTAGCGGAGAACACTGAAGCTTTCTTT. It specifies CASSLAENTEAFF.

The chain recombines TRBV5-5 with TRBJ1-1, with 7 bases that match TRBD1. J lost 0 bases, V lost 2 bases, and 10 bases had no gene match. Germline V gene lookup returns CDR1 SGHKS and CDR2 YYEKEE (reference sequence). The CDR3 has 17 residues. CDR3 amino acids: CASSFLNPGQMNTEAFF. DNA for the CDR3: TGTGCCAGCAGCTTCTTAAACCCGGGACAGATGAACACTGAAGCTTTCTTT.

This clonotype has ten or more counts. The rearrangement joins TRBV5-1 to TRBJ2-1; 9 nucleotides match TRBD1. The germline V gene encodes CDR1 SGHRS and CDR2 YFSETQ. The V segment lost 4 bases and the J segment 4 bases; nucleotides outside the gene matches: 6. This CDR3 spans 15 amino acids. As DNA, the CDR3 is TGCGCCAGCAGCCAGGGGACAGGGTCGTACAATGAGCAGTTCTTC. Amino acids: CASSQGTGSYNEQFF. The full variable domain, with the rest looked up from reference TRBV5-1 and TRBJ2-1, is KAGVTQTPRYLIKTRGQQVTLSCSPISGHRSVSWYQQTPGQGLQFLFEYFSETQRNKGNFPGRFSGRQFSNSRSEMNVSTLELGDSALYLCASSQGTGSYNEQFFGPGTRLTVL.